One and the same sample provided the 5 T cell receptor beta chains below, sequenced in a study of CD8 T cells in ankylosing spondylitis (TCRdb year 2017). What the study reported, not specific to this receptor: A TCR beta motif of fewer than 10 highly homologous amino acid variants appeared characteristic of blood from ankylosing spondylitis patients.

Receptor libraries were prepared by 5' RACE. TCRdb lists the instrument as Illumina HiSeq 2500. TCRdb reprocessed the public reads (quality trimming at Q25 with fastp, clone calling with MiXCR) and kept in-frame beta chains. All rows with the same CDR3 protein become a single entry with the most common DNA and genes. Here the sample has over 700,000 distinct CDR3 sequences; roughly 19% occur a single time. The ten largest clones capture about 20% of the sample. Their antigen targets remain unknown. Sequencing used blood, either unsorted or a sorted T cell fraction (not recorded which). The receptors derive from a male donor with ankylosing spondylitis.

This clonotype was detected a few times. The chain links TRBV5-1 to TRBJ2-7; tentatively, D is TRBD1 or TRBD2 (6 bases each). Trimming stripped 0 bases from V and 3 bases from J, with 19 bases between. There are 17 residues in the CDR3. Germline lookup yields CDR1 SGHRS and CDR2 YFSETQ. The CDR3 is CASSLDKGDLIRYEQYF. CDR3 DNA: TGCGCCAGCAGCTTGGATAAGGGGGACTTGATACGCTACGAGCAGTACTTC. Filled out from reference TRBV5-1 and TRBJ2-7, the complete variable domain reads KAGVTQTPRYLIKTRGQQVTLSCSPISGHRSVSWYQQTPGQGLQFLFEYFSETQRNKGNFPGRFSGRQFSNSRSEMNVSTLELGDSALYLCASSLDKGDLIRYEQYFGPGTRLTVT.

In this sample, this clonotype turned up a few times. The V call is TRBV9, the J call TRBJ2-3; TRBD2 agrees at 7 bases. Germline CDR1 reads SGDLS; CDR2 reads YYNGEE. This CDR3 comprises 16 residues. The ends lost 4 bases at V and 2 bases at J; junction bases unmatched: 10. This CDR3 is CASSSPWGGDTDTQYF. As DNA, the CDR3 is TGTGCCAGCAGCTCTCCGTGGGGGGGGGACACAGATACGCAGTATTTT.

This clonotype was seen many times. The chain uses TRBV11-2 and TRBJ2-3, with TRBD2 matching 7 bases. With 1 base clipped from V and 0 bases from J, the junction kept 10 bases outside the gene matches. The CDR3 is 18 residues long. Germline loops: CDR1 SGHAT, CDR2 FQNNGV. DNA for the CDR3: TGTGCCAGCAGCTTAGTGGCTAGCGGAGATTCTAGCACAGATACGCAGTATTTT. It codes for CASSLVASGDSSTDTQYF.

The chain links TRBV7-9 to TRBJ2-1, with TRBD1 identical over 7 bases. Germline V gives CDR1 SEHNR, CDR2 FQNEAQ (reference sequence). Unmatched junction bases numbered 2, after V lost 1 base and J lost 2 bases. This CDR3 has 15 amino acids. CDR3 nucleotide sequence: TGTGCCAGCAGCTTAGTAACAGGGGCCTACAATGAGCAGTTCTTC. This encodes CASSLVTGAYNEQFF.

The chain joins TRBV27 to TRBJ2-3; D possibly matches TRBD1 or TRBD2 (5 bases each). Trimming removed 8 bases from V and 0 bases from J, with 21 bases in between. CDR3 length equals 17 residues. CDR1 MNHEY and CDR2 SMNVEV come from the germline V gene (reference sequence). CDR3 DNA sequence: TGTGCCAGCCACCCCATCGGGACGAGATTTAGCACAGATACGCAGTATTTT. This sequence encodes CASHPIGTRFSTDTQYF.